The 12 T cell receptor beta chains below all came from one sample that was sequenced in a study of CD8 T cells in ankylosing spondylitis (dated by TCRdb to about 2017). The protocol used for the library was 5' RACE. Sequencing relied on an Illumina HiSeq 2500. Through fastp at Q25 and MiXCR, TCRdb rebuilt clones from the public reads, retaining in-frame beta chains. Every CDR3 protein is listed once, alongside the most common genes and DNA of its rows. Within this sample are roughly 220,000 distinct CDR3 sequences, with roughly a tenth of them counted one time only. The ten biggest clones cover roughly a fifth of the sample. Material: blood, either unsorted or a sorted T cell fraction (not recorded which). Receptors were obtained from a male donor with ankylosing spondylitis or in good health (not recorded which).

The CDR3 sequence: CASSTETYGYTF. The CDR3 nucleotides read TGTGCCAGCAGTACCGAAACCTATGGCTACACCTTC. The chain uses TRBV12-3 or TRBV12-4 and TRBJ1-2; D uncertain. The CDR3 consists of 12 residues. Between the trimmed V and J ends, which lost 5 bases and 4 bases, there was a span of 8 bases.

Points on this clonotype: The junction differs from germline at one of its ends, possibly a read error. CDR3 in DNA: TGCAGCGTTGAGAACGCCAGCCGGGATTTT. Its protein product is CSVENASRDF. The chain uses TRBV29-1 and TRBJ1-5; D unresolved. The CDR3 has 10 amino acids. Germline CDR1 is SQVTM and CDR2 is ANQGSEA.

This clonotype appeared many times. This chain uses TRBV2 with TRBJ1-5, with 7 nucleotides matching TRBD1. J lost 2 bases, V lost 4 bases, and 8 bases had no gene match. CDR1 SNHLY and CDR2 FYNNEI come from the germline V gene. This CDR3 region has 16 residues. CDR3 protein: CASSGNRGGGNQPQHF. The CDR3 coding sequence is TGTGCCAGCAGTGGTAACAGGGGAGGCGGCAATCAGCCCCAGCATTTT.

This clonotype was seen many times. The chain couples TRBV12-3 or TRBV12-4 to TRBJ2-2, with D unclear. V dropped 7 bases and J dropped 0 bases, with 12 bases sitting between them. There are 15 residues in the CDR3. The CDR3 protein is CASKRAVPNTGELFF. CDR3 nucleotides: TGTGCCAGCAAACGGGCAGTACCGAACACCGGGGAGCTGTTTTTT.

This clonotype was detected ten times or more. In nucleotides, the CDR3 is TGTGCCAGCAGTTCCCCCGGGACAGGGAATATCGAGCAGTACTTC. This encodes CASSSPGTGNIEQYF. The chain has TRBV28 and TRBJ2-7, with 9 bases that match TRBD1. This CDR3 region has 15 residues. The V gene end was trimmed by 4 bases and the J gene end by 6 bases; junction bases not matched to a gene: 10. CDR1 MDHEN and CDR2 SYDVKM come from the germline V gene. Looking up the rest from reference TRBV28 and TRBJ2-7 gives the full variable domain: DVKVTQSSRYLVKRTGEKVFLECVQDMDHENMFWYRQDPGLGLRLIYFSYDVKMKEKGDIPEGYSVSREKKERFSLILESASTNQTSMYLCASSSPGTGNIEQYFGPGTRLTVT.

In the case of this clonotype: One end of the junction varies from germline; a read error may be responsible. The V and J genes are TRBV7-2 and TRBJ2-1; 9 bases line up with TRBD1. The CDR3 length is 14 residues. The germline CDR1 and CDR2 sequences are SGHTA and FQGNSA. In nucleotides, the CDR3 is TGTGCCAGCAGCCTAAGGGACAGGGCAAATGAGCAGATCTTC. Protein sequence: CASSLRDRANEQIF. The whole variable domain, filled in from reference TRBV7-2 and TRBJ2-1, reads GAGVSQSPSNKVTEKGKDVELRCDPISGHTALYWYRQSLGQGLEFLIYFQGNSAPDKSGLPSDRFSAERTGGSVSTLTIQRTQQEDSAVYLCASSLRDRANEQIFGPGTRLTVL.

V usage is TRBV28 and J usage is TRBJ1-1; the match to TRBD1 covers 8 bases. V dropped 7 bases and J dropped 14; count of bases not matched to a gene: 15. Germline lookup yields CDR1 MDHEN and CDR2 SYDVKM. The CDR3 consists of 13 residues. CDR3 protein: CASNPGTGGGTFF. The CDR3 DNA is TGTGCCAGCAACCCAGGGACAGGCGGCGGGACCTTCTTT.

The chain couples TRBV20-1 to TRBJ2-1; TRBD1 or TRBD2 may be the D gene (5 bases each). This CDR3 spans 10 amino acids. V was pared by 4 bases and J by 15 bases, with 13 bases between. CDR1 is DFQATT, CDR2 SNEGSKA, per germline (reference sequence). The CDR3 reads CSATRGVVFF. In DNA form, the CDR3 reads TGCAGTGCTACGAGGGGAGTGGTGTTCTTC.

This clonotype was found many times. The chain uses TRBV27 and TRBJ1-1; D gene uncertain. The CDR3 runs to 11 residues. CDR1 is MNHEY and CDR2 is SMNVEV in the germline V gene (reference sequence). Trimming stripped 6 bases from V and 7 bases from J, with 9 bases between. The chain's CDR3 is CASRVGFEAFF. CDR3 sequence (DNA): TGTGCCAGCAGGGTAGGGTTTGAAGCTTTCTTT.

Many counts were recorded for this clonotype. V and J are TRBV5-1 and TRBJ2-2, with 8 nucleotides matching TRBD1. The V gene end was trimmed by 9 bases and the J gene end by 5 bases; junction bases not matched to a gene: 12. Per germline, CDR1 SGHRS and CDR2 YFSETQ. The CDR3 totals 15 residues. This CDR3 reads CATSQGVLSTGELFF. The CDR3 DNA reads TGCGCCACCTCACAGGGGGTCCTTTCAACCGGGGAGCTGTTTTTT.

This clonotype occurred many times. The genes are TRBV7-9 and TRBJ1-1; D perhaps matches TRBD1 (5 bases). CDR1 is SEHNR, CDR2 FQNEAQ, per germline (reference sequence). Trimming stripped 2 bases from V and 10 bases from J, with 14 bases between. This CDR3 has 13 amino acids. CDR3 in DNA: TGTGCCAGCAGCTTATCGGGGCGCTCTTCAGCTTTCTTT. It codes for CASSLSGRSSAFF.

This clonotype was detected many times. The chain employs TRBV28 and TRBJ1-4; perhaps TRBD1 as D (5 bases). The CDR3 consists of 15 residues. The V end lost 4 bases, the J end lost 8 bases, and 17 bases lay between the germline ends. Germline CDR1 reads MDHEN; CDR2 reads SYDVKM. This CDR3 is CASSSGRGRWEKLFF. CDR3 bases: TGTGCCAGCAGTTCAGGACGGGGGAGATGGGAAAAACTGTTTTTT.